This is a list of T cell receptor beta chains from one sample in a study of shared clonotypes between healthy human individuals. Method: immunoSEQ multiplex PCR; TCRdb's copy keeps in-frame clones and lacks some. The sample has around 600,000 clones; approximately 95% are singletons. Sequencing was performed on naive CD8+ T cells sorted from blood. These receptors were taken from a woman aged 25 to 39 in good health. Each CDR3 is given with its conserved first and last residue. The D gene is left open where the match is weak. Only some rows state a clone size, as once, few, many or a class for expanded clones.

TRBV7-2,TRBJ2-7,.,.,TGTGCCATCCACCCCCGGGGCACGGGATCCTACGAGCAGTACTTC,CAIHPRGTGSYEQYF
TRBV19,TRBJ2-7,.,.,TGTGCCAGTAGTGTGGGCCTTACCTACGAGCAGTACTTC,CASSVGLTYEQYF
TRBV6-5,TRBJ1-1,.,.,TGTGCCAGCAGTTACTCGCCCAGGAACACTGAAGCTTTCTTT,CASSYSPRNTEAFF
TRBV19,TRBJ1-3,.,TRBD1,TGTGCCAGTAGTATGGGACAGGGCCCTGGAAACACCATATATTTT,CASSMGQGPGNTIYF
TRBV27,TRBJ2-3,.,TRBD2,TGTGCCAGCAGTTTCCTGACTAGCGGGAGGGGAGGCACAGATACGCAGTATTTT,CASSFLTSGRGGTDTQYF
TRBV5-4,TRBJ2-7,.,TRBD2,TGTGCCAGCAGCCCCGGGACTAGCCCAGTCTACGAGCAGTACTTC,CASSPGTSPVYEQYF
TRBV5-6,TRBJ1-1,.,.,TGTGCCAGCAGCTTGGCTGTCGGGATTGAAGCTTTCTTT,CASSLAVGIEAFF
TRBV28,TRBJ2-2,.,.,TGTGCCAGCAGTTTACAGGGGGGCACCGGGGAGCTGTTTTTT,CASSLQGGTGELFF
TRBV29-1,TRBJ1-1,.,TRBD1,TGCAGCGGCCAAGTAGGGACAGATGAAGCTTTCTTT,CSGQVGTDEAFF
TRBV4-2,TRBJ2-6,.,.,TGTGCCAGCAGCCAAGATCGCGGGTCTGGGGCCAACGTCCTGACTTTC,CASSQDRGSGANVLTF
TRBV19,TRBJ2-7,.,.,TGTGCCAGTAGTATTCTTTCAGGCGGCTCCTACGAGCAGTACTTC,CASSILSGGSYEQYF
TRBV7-9,TRBJ2-1,.,.,TGTGCCAGCAGCTTAGGCCTGGAGTACAATGAGCAGTTCTTC,CASSLGLEYNEQFF
TRBV19,TRBJ2-7,once,TRBD2,TGTGCCAGTACTCCAGCGGGAGGAGGGTCCTACGAGCAGTACTTC,CASTPAGGGSYEQYF
TRBV6-5,TRBJ2-7,.,TRBD1,TGTGCCAGCAGTTACCGAGGGACAGGGGTCGAGCAGTACTTC,CASSYRGTGVEQYF
TRBV6-4,TRBJ2-7,.,.,TGTGCCAGCCGAGGACAATCTGACTACGAGCAGTACTTC,CASRGQSDYEQYF
TRBV29-1,TRBJ2-7,once,.,TGCAGCGTGTTCGCGGGATCGGGCTACGAGCAGTACTTC,CSVFAGSGYEQYF
TRBV5-6,TRBJ2-7,.,TRBD1,TGTGCCAGCAGCTTGGGGGACAGGGGCTACGAGCAGTACTTC,CASSLGDRGYEQYF
TRBV7-9,TRBJ2-7,.,.,TGTGCCAGCAGCTTAGCTCAGGGTTCGAAAAACGAGCAGTACTTC,CASSLAQGSKNEQYF
TRBV5-6,TRBJ2-5,.,TRBD2,TGTGCCAGCAGCTCGGGACTAGCGGGACTCAATATTGAGCAGTACTTC,CASSSGLAGLNIEQYF
TRBV2,TRBJ2-3,once,TRBD1,TGTGCCAGCAACACAGGGGGAGCAGATACGCAGTATTTT,CASNTGGADTQYF
TRBV29-1,TRBJ2-5,.,TRBD2,TGCAGCGTACCCCGGCTAGCGGGAGGGGGAGAGACCCAGTACTTC,CSVPRLAGGGETQYF
TRBV29-1,TRBJ2-1,.,.,TGCAGCGTTGTTCTTTCTGAGGCTCTAGACAATGAGCAGTTCTTC,CSVVLSEALDNEQFF
TRBV5-4,TRBJ2-3,.,.,TGTGCCAGCAGCTGGGGTCTGGGGAGTTCGTGGGAAAGGGCAGATACGCAGTATTTT,CASSWGLGSSWERADTQYF
TRBV23-1,TRBJ2-7,.,TRBD2,TGCGCCAGCAGTCAGCCACTAGCGGGAGTGAACTACGAGCAGTACTTC,CASSQPLAGVNYEQYF
TRBV11-2,TRBJ1-2,.,.,TGTGCCAGCAGTCCGAACTCAAACTATGGCTACACCTTC,CASSPNSNYGYTF
TRBV6-1,TRBJ2-7,.,.,TGTGCCAGCAGTGAAGCGCCGCTAGTGAACTACGAGCAGTACTTC,CASSEAPLVNYEQYF
TRBV19,TRBJ1-5,.,TRBD1,TGTGCCAGTAGTACGGGACAGGGCTTATTTCCCCAGCATTTT,CASSTGQGLFPQHF
TRBV4-1,TRBJ2-7,.,TRBD2,TGCGCCAGCAGCCAAGAACCTAGCGGGAACTACGAGCAGTACTTC,CASSQEPSGNYEQYF
TRBV27,TRBJ1-5,.,TRBD1,TGTGCCAGCAGGGGCGGGACAGGGACTCAGCCCCAGCATTTT,CASRGGTGTQPQHF
TRBV27,TRBJ2-7,.,TRBD1,TGTGCCAGCAGTCCCGCCTATGACAGGGACGAGCAGTACTTC,CASSPAYDRDEQYF
TRBV6-1,TRBJ2-2,.,.,TGTGCCAGCAGTGAAGCGCCCTTTTGGAGTGAGGGAAACACCGGGGAGCTGTTTTTT,CASSEAPFWSEGNTGELFF
TRBV6-1,TRBJ2-7,.,.,TGTGCCAGCAGTGAAGTTCGGACAGAAGACCGGGAGCAGTACTTC,CASSEVRTEDREQYF
TRBV29-1,TRBJ2-7,.,TRBD1,TGCAGCGTTGCCGGGACAGGGGGCGACGAGCAGTACTTC,CSVAGTGGDEQYF
TRBV29-1,TRBJ2-2,.,TRBD1,TGCAGCGGCCGGGACAGGGACACCGGGGAGCTGTTTTTT,CSGRDRDTGELFF
TRBV28,TRBJ2-1,.,.,TGTGCCAGCAGTCGACCCAACAATGAGCAGTTCTTC,CASSRPNNEQFF
TRBV4-1,TRBJ1-1,.,.,TGCGCCAGTATGCCAAGAGGAGGGGTGACTGAAGCTTTCTTT,CASMPRGGVTEAFF
TRBV28,TRBJ2-5,.,.,TGTGCCAGCAGTTCCCCCGACAGGTTCGAAGAGACCCAGTACTTC,CASSSPDRFEETQYF
TRBV19,TRBJ2-7,.,.,TGTGCCAGTAGTATACTTCCCGGGGGCGAGCAGTACTTC,CASSILPGGEQYF
TRBV7-9,TRBJ2-3,.,.,TGTGCCAGCAGCCTCAGGACAGAGAACCTTGAGGATTCGCAGTATTTT,CASSLRTENLEDSQYF
TRBV27,TRBJ2-7,once,.,TGTGCCAGCAGTTTGGACCCGTTTAGCAGGAGAGTTGGTGCCGAGCAGTACTTC,CASSLDPFSRRVGAEQYF
TRBV5-4,TRBJ2-3,.,.,TGTGCCAGCAGCGGATGGGAACTAGTGCCTACGCAGTATTTT,CASSGWELVPTQYF